The rows below give T cell receptor beta chains drawn from one sample of a study of early T cells in non-severe SARS-CoV-2 infection. TCRdb ran MiXCR on the 5' RACE reads and lists one entry per CDR3 protein. This table holds 59,000 or so distinct CDR3 sequences, about 12% found once. The sample was whole blood, taken at baseline. Every receptor here comes from an adult who was a healthcare worker with PCR-confirmed SARS-CoV-2 infection or an uninfected control (not recorded which). Both conserved end residues are part of each CDR3. The D gene is left open where the match is weak. Not all rows give a size; the values are once, few, many and, for expanded clones, a class.

d_call: .; clone_size: few; j_call: TRBJ1-2; v_call: TRBV5-1; cdr3_length: 15; cdr3_nt: TGCGCCAGCAGCTTAGGGCCAGGGGAATTTAATGGCTACACCTTC; cdr3_aa: CASSLGPGEFNGYTF
d_call: .; clone_size: few; j_call: TRBJ1-6; v_call: TRBV28; cdr3_length: 14; cdr3_nt: TGTGCCAGCACCTCGGGACCGAATAATTCACCCCTCCACTTT; cdr3_aa: CASTSGPNNSPLHF
d_call: TRBD1; clone_size: few; j_call: TRBJ1-6; v_call: TRBV2; cdr3_length: 20; cdr3_nt: TGTGCCAGCAGTGGGAGGGACAGCCGTAGATCAAGCTCCTATAATTCACCCCTCCACTTT; cdr3_aa: CASSGRDSRRSSSYNSPLHF
d_call: TRBD1; clone_size: many; j_call: TRBJ2-1; v_call: TRBV5-4; cdr3_length: 14; cdr3_nt: TGTGCCAGCAGCCCGGGGACAGGGGACGATGAGCAGTTCTTC; cdr3_aa: CASSPGTGDDEQFF
d_call: .; clone_size: .; j_call: TRBJ2-3; v_call: TRBV29-1; cdr3_length: 15; cdr3_nt: TGCAGCGTTGATAGATCGGGGTACGGCAGAGATACGCAGTATTTT; cdr3_aa: CSVDRSGYGRDTQYF
d_call: .; clone_size: .; j_call: TRBJ1-1; v_call: TRBV6-5; cdr3_length: 13; cdr3_nt: TGTGCCAGCAGTTCCCAACGGGGGACTGAAGCTTTCTTT; cdr3_aa: CASSSQRGTEAFF
d_call: TRBD2; clone_size: few; j_call: TRBJ2-2; v_call: TRBV12-3/TRBV12-4; cdr3_length: 15; cdr3_nt: TGTGCCAGCAGCCAACGGCTAGCGGGCACCGGGGAGCTGTTTTTT; cdr3_aa: CASSQRLAGTGELFF
d_call: .; clone_size: many; j_call: TRBJ1-4; v_call: TRBV7-9; cdr3_length: 15; cdr3_nt: TGTGCCAGCAGCTTAGTAGGGGGGCCGAATGAAAAACTGTTTTTT; cdr3_aa: CASSLVGGPNEKLFF
d_call: TRBD1; clone_size: few; j_call: TRBJ2-7; v_call: TRBV28; cdr3_length: 15; cdr3_nt: TGTGCCAGCAGTTCCCCCGGGACAGGGAAATCCGAGCAGTACTTC; cdr3_aa: CASSSPGTGKSEQYF
d_call: .; clone_size: many; j_call: TRBJ1-1; v_call: TRBV6-2/TRBV6-3; cdr3_length: 11; cdr3_nt: TGTGCCAGCATCACGGGCACTGAAGCTTTCTTT; cdr3_aa: CASITGTEAFF
d_call: TRBD1; clone_size: .; j_call: TRBJ1-1; v_call: TRBV11-2; cdr3_length: 14; cdr3_nt: TGTGCCAGCAGCTTAACAGGGGGAGTAACTGAAGCTTTCTTT; cdr3_aa: CASSLTGGVTEAFF
d_call: .; clone_size: few; j_call: TRBJ2-1; v_call: TRBV6-2/TRBV6-3; cdr3_length: 14; cdr3_nt: TGTGCCAGCAGTAATGGGAGCTCCTACAATGAGCAGTTCTTC; cdr3_aa: CASSNGSSYNEQFF
d_call: .; clone_size: .; j_call: TRBJ2-7; v_call: TRBV28; cdr3_length: 17; cdr3_nt: TGTGCCAGCAGTTTACCCACCCCCACGCTAGCTTCCTACGAGCAGTACTTC; cdr3_aa: CASSLPTPTLASYEQYF
d_call: .; clone_size: .; j_call: TRBJ2-2; v_call: TRBV28; cdr3_length: 15; cdr3_nt: TGTGCCAGCAGTCACCGGGATTACAACACCGGGGAGCTGTTTTTT; cdr3_aa: CASSHRDYNTGELFF
d_call: .; clone_size: many; j_call: TRBJ1-2; v_call: TRBV25-1; cdr3_length: 14; cdr3_nt: TGTGCCAGCAAGGAAGGGGGGCAGGGGTATGGCTACACCTTC; cdr3_aa: CASKEGGQGYGYTF
d_call: .; clone_size: .; j_call: TRBJ2-2; v_call: TRBV5-1; cdr3_length: 15; cdr3_nt: TGCGCCAGCAGCTTGGGTTCGATCTACACCGGGGAGCTGTTTTTT; cdr3_aa: CASSLGSIYTGELFF
d_call: TRBD1; clone_size: many; j_call: TRBJ2-1; v_call: TRBV7-2; cdr3_length: 14; cdr3_nt: TGTGCCAGCAGCTTTTCGGGACAGGGGGGAGAGCAGTTCTTC; cdr3_aa: CASSFSGQGGEQFF
d_call: .; clone_size: few; j_call: TRBJ2-3; v_call: TRBV9; cdr3_length: 14; cdr3_nt: TGTGCCAGCAGCGGGACAGTCGGGACAGATACGCAGTATTTT; cdr3_aa: CASSGTVGTDTQYF
d_call: .; clone_size: many; j_call: TRBJ2-1; v_call: TRBV12-3/TRBV12-4; cdr3_length: 14; cdr3_nt: TGTGCCAGCAGTTTATCGGCCCAAGACAATGAGCAGTTCTTC; cdr3_aa: CASSLSAQDNEQFF
d_call: TRBD1; clone_size: .; j_call: TRBJ1-1; v_call: TRBV15; cdr3_length: 14; cdr3_nt: TGTGCCACCAGCAGAGATAGGGGGCTTGCTGAAGCTTTCTTT; cdr3_aa: CATSRDRGLAEAFF
d_call: .; clone_size: few; j_call: TRBJ1-2; v_call: TRBV7-6; cdr3_length: 15; cdr3_nt: TGTGCCAGCAGCTTAGGAAAGAGTTTTAACTATGGCTACACCTTC; cdr3_aa: CASSLGKSFNYGYTF
d_call: .; clone_size: .; j_call: TRBJ2-1; v_call: TRBV18; cdr3_length: 14; cdr3_nt: TGTGCCAGCTCACCAGGGGGAACCTCCAATGAGCAGTTCTTC; cdr3_aa: CASSPGGTSNEQFF
d_call: .; clone_size: few; j_call: TRBJ1-1; v_call: TRBV7-2; cdr3_length: 12; cdr3_nt: TGTGCCAGCAGCTTAGGTACGGGGGAAGTTTTCTTT; cdr3_aa: CASSLGTGEVFF
d_call: TRBD1; clone_size: many; j_call: TRBJ1-4; v_call: TRBV9; cdr3_length: 15; cdr3_nt: TGTGCCAGCAGCGTAGGGGACAGGGACGGTGAAAAACTGTTTTTT; cdr3_aa: CASSVGDRDGEKLFF
d_call: TRBD2; clone_size: many; j_call: TRBJ2-5; v_call: TRBV3-1; cdr3_length: 17; cdr3_nt: TGTGCCAGCAGCCAAGAGGTCGGTGGGAGGGCCTGGGGGACCCAGTACTTC; cdr3_aa: CASSQEVGGRAWGTQYF
d_call: TRBD2; clone_size: medium-sized; j_call: TRBJ2-3; v_call: TRBV10-2; cdr3_length: 15; cdr3_nt: TGCGCCAGTCGACCCCCGGGACTAGCGACAGATACGCAGTATTTT; cdr3_aa: CASRPPGLATDTQYF
d_call: .; clone_size: .; j_call: TRBJ1-2; v_call: TRBV2; cdr3_length: 14; cdr3_nt: TGTGCCAGCAGTGAAGCGGGTGCGCTTTTAAGCTACACCTTC; cdr3_aa: CASSEAGALLSYTF
d_call: .; clone_size: .; j_call: TRBJ2-2; v_call: TRBV18; cdr3_length: 11; cdr3_nt: TGTGCCAGCTCACACGGTGGGGAGCTGTTTTTT; cdr3_aa: CASSHGGELFF
d_call: .; clone_size: many; j_call: TRBJ2-7; v_call: TRBV27; cdr3_length: 12; cdr3_nt: TGTGCCAGCAGTTCTACTTCCTACGAGCAGTACTTC; cdr3_aa: CASSSTSYEQYF
d_call: TRBD2; clone_size: .; j_call: TRBJ2-7; v_call: TRBV6-2/TRBV6-3; cdr3_length: 15; cdr3_nt: TGTGCCAGCAGTCTCAAACTAGCGGGAACATACGAGCAGTACTTC; cdr3_aa: CASSLKLAGTYEQYF
d_call: .; clone_size: .; j_call: TRBJ1-1; v_call: TRBV12-3/TRBV12-4; cdr3_length: 13; cdr3_nt: TGTGCCAGCAGTTTGAGGTCGCCAATTGAAGCTTTCTTT; cdr3_aa: CASSLRSPIEAFF
d_call: TRBD1; clone_size: .; j_call: TRBJ2-7; v_call: TRBV11-2; cdr3_length: 15; cdr3_nt: TGTGCCAGCAGCATCCCCGGGACAGGGGCCCACGAGCAGTACTTC; cdr3_aa: CASSIPGTGAHEQYF
d_call: .; clone_size: many; j_call: TRBJ1-1; v_call: TRBV14; cdr3_length: 13; cdr3_nt: TGTGCCAGCAGCCGGGGACCTAACACTGAAGCTTTCTTT; cdr3_aa: CASSRGPNTEAFF
d_call: TRBD2; clone_size: many; j_call: TRBJ2-1; v_call: TRBV12-3/TRBV12-4; cdr3_length: 15; cdr3_nt: TGTGCCAGCACCCGAGCGGGAGGGCCCCCTAATGAGCAGTTCTTC; cdr3_aa: CASTRAGGPPNEQFF
d_call: .; clone_size: many; j_call: TRBJ2-5; v_call: TRBV6-1; cdr3_length: 15; cdr3_nt: TGTGCCAGCAGTGAAGCGAGTCTCGACCCCGAGACCCAGTACTTC; cdr3_aa: CASSEASLDPETQYF
d_call: .; clone_size: .; j_call: TRBJ1-2; v_call: TRBV7-2; cdr3_length: 13; cdr3_nt: TGTGCCAGCAGCTTAGAAAGACGGTATGGCTACACCTTC; cdr3_aa: CASSLERRYGYTF
d_call: .; clone_size: .; j_call: TRBJ2-2; v_call: TRBV7-2; cdr3_length: 13; cdr3_nt: TGTGCCAGCAGCCGGGGCGGGACCGGGGAGCTGTTTTTT; cdr3_aa: CASSRGGTGELFF
d_call: .; clone_size: few; j_call: TRBJ1-5; v_call: TRBV12-3/TRBV12-4; cdr3_length: 16; cdr3_nt: TGTGCCAGCAGTTTAGACGGGACCTGGAGCAATCAGCCCCAGCATTTT; cdr3_aa: CASSLDGTWSNQPQHF
d_call: .; clone_size: .; j_call: TRBJ1-5; v_call: TRBV12-3/TRBV12-4; cdr3_length: 15; cdr3_nt: TGTGCCAGCAGCTCACCGGGCCAAAACGGGCAGCCCCAGCATTTT; cdr3_aa: CASSSPGQNGQPQHF
d_call: .; clone_size: few; j_call: TRBJ2-6; v_call: TRBV28; cdr3_length: 15; cdr3_nt: TGTGCCAGCAGTTTACGGGGAGCTGGGGCCAACGTCCTGACTTTC; cdr3_aa: CASSLRGAGANVLTF
d_call: .; clone_size: many; j_call: TRBJ1-1; v_call: TRBV20-1; cdr3_length: 10; cdr3_nt: TGCAGTGCTGGGACCGGACGAGCTTTCTTT; cdr3_aa: CSAGTGRAFF
d_call: .; clone_size: .; j_call: TRBJ1-1; v_call: TRBV3-1; cdr3_length: 13; cdr3_nt: TGTGCCAGCAGTCGGGGGGGGAACACTGAAGCTTTCTTT; cdr3_aa: CASSRGGNTEAFF
d_call: .; clone_size: many; j_call: TRBJ2-5; v_call: TRBV10-3; cdr3_length: 10; cdr3_nt: TGTGCCATCGGGGAAAAGACCCAGTACTTC; cdr3_aa: CAIGEKTQYF
d_call: .; clone_size: many; j_call: TRBJ1-4; v_call: TRBV7-2; cdr3_length: 15; cdr3_nt: TGTGCCAGCAGCTTAGCAGGGACCCTCAATGAAAAACTGTTTTTT; cdr3_aa: CASSLAGTLNEKLFF
d_call: .; clone_size: .; j_call: TRBJ2-1; v_call: TRBV12-3/TRBV12-4; cdr3_length: 14; cdr3_nt: TGTGCCAGCAGTTCGACAGGTTGGTACAATGAGCAGTTCTTC; cdr3_aa: CASSSTGWYNEQFF